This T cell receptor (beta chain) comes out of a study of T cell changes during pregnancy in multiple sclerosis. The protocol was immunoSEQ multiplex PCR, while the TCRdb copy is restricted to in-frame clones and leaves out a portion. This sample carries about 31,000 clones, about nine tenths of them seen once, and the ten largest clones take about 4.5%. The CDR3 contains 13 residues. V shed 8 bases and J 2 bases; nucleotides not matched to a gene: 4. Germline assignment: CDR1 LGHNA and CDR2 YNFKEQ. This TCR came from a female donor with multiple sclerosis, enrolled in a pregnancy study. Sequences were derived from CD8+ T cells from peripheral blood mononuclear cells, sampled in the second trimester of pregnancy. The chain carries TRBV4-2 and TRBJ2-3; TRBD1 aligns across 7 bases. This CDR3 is CASGTADTDTQYF. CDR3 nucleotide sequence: TGTGCCAGCGGGACAGCGGACACAGATACGCAGTATTTT.